A selection of T cell receptor beta chains follows, all from one sample in a study of blood T cell repertoires in COVID-19. Profiling relied on immunoSEQ multiplex PCR, and the TCRdb table lists in-frame clones only, not all of them. The profile covers about 310,000 clones, with approximately 89% appearing a single time and 6.5% to 9.5% taken by the ten largest. Sequenced sample: peripheral blood. All receptors derive from a woman in her fifties or sixties who had recovered from COVID-19. The CDR3 runs from the conserved cysteine through the conserved F or W. D genes are given only for firm matches. The size field is filled for only some rows; it gives once, few, many or a size class.

clone_size | j_call | v_call | d_call | cdr3_nt | cdr3_aa
NA | TRBJ1-6 | TRBV4-3 | NA | TGCGCCAGCAGCCAATCTAGAGGTTCACCCCTCCACTTT | CASSQSRGSPLHF
NA | TRBJ2-1 | TRBV11-3 | TRBD2 | TGTGCCAGCAGCTTCCAGCCTAGCGGGGATACTAACAATGAGCAGTTCTTC | CASSFQPSGDTNNEQFF
NA | TRBJ1-2 | TRBV5-1 | NA | TGCGCCAGCAGCTTGGACGGAGCTAACTATGGCTACACCTTC | CASSLDGANYGYTF
few | TRBJ2-7 | TRBV28 | TRBD1 | TGTGCCAGCTCTAGGTGGGGACAGGGGACCTACGAGCAGTACTTC | CASSRWGQGTYEQYF
NA | TRBJ2-7 | TRBV28 | NA | TGTGCCAGCAGCCTTTCGGGGGAGAGGATTTACGAGCAGTACTTC | CASSLSGERIYEQYF
NA | TRBJ1-1 | TRBV30 | NA | TGTGCCTGGAGTGTAGGAGGAGACGCTTTCTTT | CAWSVGGDAFF
NA | TRBJ2-1 | TRBV6-5 | TRBD2 | TGTGCCAGCAGTTTACTAGCGGGAGTCGGGAATGAGCAGTTCTTC | CASSLLAGVGNEQFF
once | TRBJ1-4 | TRBV6-5 | NA | TGTGCCAGCAGTTACACTGGTCGGGGGACTAATGAAAAACTGTTTTTT | CASSYTGRGTNEKLFF
NA | TRBJ2-1 | TRBV9 | TRBD2 | TGTGCCAGCAGCGAAAGACTAGCGGGAGGCCCCCTGAGCTCCTACAATGAGCAGTTCTTC | CASSERLAGGPLSSYNEQFF
NA | TRBJ2-7 | TRBV28 | NA | TGTGCCAGCAGTTTATCCTCAGTCCCCGCGGGTATCTACGAGCAGTACTTC | CASSLSSVPAGIYEQYF
NA | TRBJ2-1 | TRBV11-2 | NA | TGTGCCAGCAGCTTAGGGGCCGCCTCCTACAATGAGCAGTTCTTC | CASSLGAASYNEQFF
NA | TRBJ2-1 | TRBV10-3 | TRBD2 | TGTGCCACGACTAGCGGGGAGAACTCCTACAATGAGCAGTTCTTC | CATTSGENSYNEQFF
NA | TRBJ2-3 | TRBV9 | TRBD2 | TGTGCCAGCAGCGTAGCTAGCGGGGGGATCGATACGCAGTATTTT | CASSVASGGIDTQYF
NA | TRBJ1-2 | TRBV28 | NA | TGTGCCAGCAGTCCCCCATCGACATATGGCTACACCTTC | CASSPPSTYGYTF
NA | TRBJ2-5 | TRBV30 | NA | TGTGCCTGGAGTGCGTTCCCAGAGACCCAGTACTTC | CAWSAFPETQYF
NA | TRBJ2-5 | TRBV6-5 | NA | TGTGCCAGCAGTCCCCTCGTTCATAAACTAGAGACCCAGTACTTC | CASSPLVHKLETQYF
NA | TRBJ2-1 | TRBV13 | NA | TGTGCCAGCACCTCTAGTCCGCGCTCCACCAATGAGCAGTTCTTC | CASTSSPRSTNEQFF